The 26 T cell receptor beta chains below all came from one sample that was sequenced in a study of blood T cells in healthy people across ages. Together with a sample-barcoded 5' primer, a J-beta primer mix was included in a second PCR lasting about 6 to 11 cycles. TCRdb re-called the 5' RACE reads with MiXCR, one entry per CDR3 protein. The sample holds 380,000 or so distinct CDR3 sequences, roughly half seen once. Sequences were obtained from blood. The receptor source for this set is a man aged 60 to 69 in good health.

This clonotype was detected a few times. The chain links TRBV7-9 to TRBJ2-1, with TRBD2 identical over 7 bases. Germline V lookup: CDR1 SEHNR, CDR2 FQNEAQ (reference sequence). This CDR3 contains 14 residues. V lost 11 bases to trimming and J lost 0 bases; unmatched junction nucleotides: 7. The CDR3 loop is CAGGRGGSYNEQFF. CDR3 DNA: TGTGCCGGGGGGAGGGGTGGCTCCTACAATGAGCAGTTCTTC.

A word on this clonotype: At one of its ends the junction is not consistent with the germline gene, which may arise from a read error. This chain links TRBV12-3 or TRBV12-4 with TRBJ2-3; D gene ambiguous. The CDR3 is made up of 15 amino acids. In DNA form, the CDR3 reads TGTGCCAGCAGTTTAGAGAGACGTGGAGTCGATACGCAATATTTT. Translated: CASSLERRGVDTQYF.

This chain uses TRBV20-1 with TRBJ2-1; 10 bases fit TRBD1. CDR1 is DFQATT and CDR2 is SNEGSKA in the germline V gene (reference sequence). Trimming cost V 3 bases and J 7 bases; bases outside gene matches: 9. This CDR3 region has 15 residues. Here the CDR3 DNA reads TGCAGTGCTAGGGACGGGACAGGGGTTTCAAATGAGCAGTTCTTC. Residues: CSARDGTGVSNEQFF.

The table lists this clonotype with a few counts. The V and J genes are TRBV7-2 and TRBJ2-1; 11 nucleotides line up with TRBD2. Germline V gene sequence: CDR1 SGHTA, CDR2 FQGNSA. This CDR3 spans 17 amino acids. Trimming took 1 base from V and 7 from J; bases not matched to a gene: 9. CDR3 bases: TGTGCCAGCAGCTTAGTTGGTAGCGGGGGGGGCCTAAATGAGCAGTTCTTC. It yields the protein CASSLVGSGGGLNEQFF.

V and J are TRBV6-2 or TRBV6-3 and TRBJ2-1, with TRBD1 matching 9 bases. Per germline, CDR1 MNHEY and CDR2 SVGEGT. V lost 6 bases to trimming and J lost 8 bases; unmatched junction nucleotides: 11. The CDR3 loop spans 15 amino acids. The CDR3 protein is CASRDSPWTGDEQFF. The CDR3 nucleotides read TGTGCCAGCAGAGACTCCCCTTGGACAGGGGATGAGCAGTTCTTC.

V gene TRBV20-1 combines with J gene TRBJ1-2; 8 bases are a match to TRBD1. Trimming took 0 bases from V and 2 from J; bases not matched to a gene: 2. The CDR3 is made up of 14 amino acids. CDR1 is DFQATT and CDR2 is SNEGSKA in the germline V gene (reference sequence). The CDR3 DNA reads TGCAGTGCTAGAGACTACAGGGGGAACTATGGCTACACCTTC. Translation gives CSARDYRGNYGYTF.

This chain links TRBV27 with TRBJ1-2; D gene ambiguous. The CDR3 is 13 residues long. Trimming shortened V by 3 bases and J by 8 bases, and 13 bases separated the two germline ends. Germline CDR1 MNHEY, CDR2 SMNVEV (reference sequence). The DNA for the CDR3 is TGTGCCAGCAGTTTCCGGAACAGAGGGGGCTACACCTTC. Protein: CASSFRNRGGYTF.

This clonotype was counted many times. V usage is TRBV7-2 and J usage is TRBJ1-5; D remains unclear. The germline CDR1 and CDR2 sequences are SGHTA and FQGNSA. The CDR3 sequence is 13 residues long. V lost 1 base and J 7 bases, leaving 8 bases between the germline ends. The CDR3 spells CASSLGPSQPQHF. The DNA of the CDR3 is TGTGCCAGCAGCTTAGGCCCGTCCCAGCCCCAGCATTTT.

This clonotype was seen only once. The chain is built from TRBV19 and TRBJ2-5; D call uncertain. Germline CDR1 is LNHDA and CDR2 is SQIVND (reference sequence). Between the trimmed V and J ends, which lost 6 bases and 3 bases, there was a span of 11 bases. The CDR3 is 13 amino acids. CDR3 coding DNA: TGTGCCAGTAGCGACAAACATGAAGAGACCCAGTACTTC. This encodes CASSDKHEETQYF.

A remark on this clonotype: At one end the junction does not follow the germline gene, possibly because of a read error. The chain joins TRBV3-1 to TRBJ2-7; either TRBD1 or TRBD2 may supply D (5 bases each). This CDR3 has 17 residues. Germline V CDR1 and CDR2: LGHDT, YNNKEL (reference sequence). The CDR3 here is CASSQDRFKGSSDEQYF. In DNA form, the CDR3 reads TGTGCCAGCAGCCAAGATCGTTTCAAGGGGAGCTCCGACGAGCAGTACTTC.

The rearrangement uses TRBV10-1 and TRBJ2-3, with 12 bases matching TRBD2. There are 16 residues in the CDR3. CDR1 and CDR2 from the germline V gene are WNHNN and SYGVQD (reference sequence). V lost 3 bases and J lost 5; bases outside the gene matches: 6. CDR3 amino acids: CASSDPSGGALDTQYF. Here the CDR3 DNA reads TGCGCCAGCAGTGACCCTAGCGGGGGGGCCTTAGATACGCAGTATTTT.

The V gene is TRBV6-2 or TRBV6-3, the J gene TRBJ2-7; 9 bases fit TRBD1. The length of the CDR3 is 16 residues. Per germline, CDR1 MNHEY and CDR2 SVGEGT. V dropped 4 bases and J dropped 2; count of bases not matched to a gene: 9. The CDR3 DNA follows: TGTGCCAGCAGTTCCACGGGGACAGGGAGGACCTACGAGCAGTACTTC. Translating it yields CASSSTGTGRTYEQYF.

The chain joins TRBV6-5 to TRBJ1-1; the D is unclear. CDR1 is MNHEY and CDR2 is SVGAGI in the germline V gene. The CDR3 sequence is 14 residues long. The V gene lost 2 bases and the J gene lost 4 bases, with 11 bases spanning the gap. The CDR3 bases are TGTGCCAGCAGTTACACGGGCTTGGTCACTGAAGCTTTCTTT. Its protein product is CASSYTGLVTEAFF.

The chain is built from TRBV7-2 and TRBJ2-7; TRBD2 agrees at 9 bases. Gene TRBJ2-5 matches the end of the DNA better, so the J call may be wrong. This CDR3 region has 17 residues. CDR1 and CDR2 (germline): SGHTA, FQGNSA. Written as DNA, the CDR3 is TGTGCCAGCAGCTTATTGGCTAGCGGGGCGGGGGGGGAGACCCAGTACTTC. This translates into CASSLLASGAGGETQYF.

This clonotype was detected once. The chain combines TRBV12-3 or TRBV12-4 with TRBJ2-5; D perhaps matches TRBD2 (6 bases). This CDR3 region has 15 residues. V lost 5 bases and J 11 bases, leaving 24 bases between the germline ends. CDR3 DNA: TGTGCCAGCAGTCGATTGGGGGGACCATACAATGAGCAGTACTTC. This encodes CASSRLGGPYNEQYF.

This clonotype has more than one count but fewer than ten. This rearrangement joins TRBV20-1 to TRBJ2-5, with D tentatively TRBD2 (5 bases). Germline lookup yields CDR1 DFQATT and CDR2 SNEGSKA (reference sequence). The CDR3 sequence is 13 residues long. V lost 3 bases to trimming and J lost 11 bases, with 19 bases between them. The CDR3 loop reads CSASPNPPREQYF. The CDR3, as DNA: TGCAGTGCTAGCCCCAACCCGCCTAGGGAGCAGTACTTC.

This clonotype was counted ten times or more. The chain recombines TRBV20-1 with TRBJ2-1; maybe TRBD1 (6 bases). The CDR3 loop spans 15 amino acids. Trimming shortened V by 7 bases and J by 3 bases, and 19 bases separated the two germline ends. Per the germline V gene, CDR1 is DFQATT and CDR2 is SNEGSKA (reference sequence). The CDR3 bases are TGCAGTGTTAAACAGGGCAATGGCGACTACAATGAGCAGTTCTTC. It yields the protein CSVKQGNGDYNEQFF.

The chain couples TRBV25-1 to TRBJ2-5; 8 bases map to TRBD1. The CDR3 is 15 amino acids. V lost 3 bases, J lost 2 bases, and 5 bases stayed unmatched. CDR1 and CDR2 from the germline V gene are MGHDK and SYGVNS. CDR3 coding DNA: TGTGCCAGCAGTGATTCAGGGGGCGAACAAGAGACCCAGTACTTC. Protein product: CASSDSGGEQETQYF.

The chain uses TRBV27 and TRBJ2-1; 7 bases match TRBD2. With V trimmed by 5 bases and J by 0 bases, 13 bases remained unmatched. This CDR3 spans 18 amino acids. Germline V gene lookup returns CDR1 MNHEY and CDR2 SMNVEV (reference sequence). CDR3 sequence: CASSRDSALAGSYNEQFF. In DNA form, the CDR3 reads TGTGCCAGCAGTAGAGACAGTGCCTTAGCGGGCTCCTACAATGAGCAGTTCTTC.

This sequence joins TRBV27 and TRBJ2-5, with 14 bases lining up with TRBD2. The DNA end is more similar to TRBJ2-7, so the J call may be wrong. Germline CDR1 MNHEY, CDR2 SMNVEV (reference sequence). The CDR3 is 14 amino acids. In DNA form, the CDR3 reads TGTGCCAGCAGTGGACTAGCGGGAGGAGGCGAGCAGTACTTC. As protein: CASSGLAGGGEQYF.

In this sample, this clonotype turned up a few times. The J gene is TRBJ2-4, the V gene TRBV12-3 or TRBV12-4, with D possibly matching TRBD1 (6 bases). This CDR3 comprises 12 residues. V gave up 2 bases and J gave up 7 bases, with 6 bases separating them. Here the CDR3 DNA reads TGTGCCAGCAGTTTACAGGGGAACATTCAGTACTTC. This encodes CASSLQGNIQYF.

The chain joins TRBV20-1 to TRBJ1-2; 11 positions agree with TRBD1. V lost 4 bases to trimming and J lost 6 bases; unmatched junction nucleotides: 10. The CDR3 runs to 15 residues. Per germline, CDR1 DFQATT and CDR2 SNEGSKA (reference sequence). CDR3 region: CSATKAGQGVDGYTF. CDR3 coding DNA: TGCAGTGCTACCAAAGCGGGACAGGGGGTCGATGGCTACACCTTC.

This clonotype has only one observation. The V call is TRBV12-5, the J call TRBJ2-3; D is perhaps TRBD1 (5 bases). This CDR3 is 14 amino acids long. V lost 6 bases to trimming and J lost 0 bases, with 10 bases between them. CDR1 and CDR2 (germline): LGHNT, FRNRAP. CDR3 in amino acids: CASGQDTSTDTQYF. Written as DNA, the CDR3 is TGTGCTAGTGGACAGGATACGAGCACAGATACGCAGTATTTT.

In this sample, this clonotype turned up a few times. At one of its ends the junction is not consistent with the germline gene, which may arise from a read error. The V and J genes are TRBV18 and TRBJ2-5; 7 positions agree with TRBD1. The J call may be incorrect, as the DNA end agrees better with TRBJ2-7. Germline CDR1 and CDR2: KGHSH and LQKENI. The CDR3 sequence is 15 residues long. CDR3 sequence reads: CASSTTRTGLTEQYF. CDR3 sequence (DNA): TGTGCTAGCTCTACCACAAGGACAGGTTTAACCGAGCAGTACTTC.

This rearrangement joins TRBV28 to TRBJ2-3, with no clear D. V lost 6 bases and J 1 base, leaving 14 bases between the germline ends. CDR3 length: 15 residues. Germline CDR1 reads MDHEN; CDR2 reads SYDVKM. The CDR3 protein is CASRETGLGTDTQYF. The CDR3 DNA is TGTGCCAGCAGGGAAACTGGGCTCGGCACAGATACGCAGTATTTT.

This clonotype came up a few times. The rearrangement uses TRBV27 and TRBJ1-2, with a weak D call TRBD1 (5 bases). V gave up 7 bases and J gave up 6 bases, with 24 bases separating them. The CDR3 totals 16 residues. Germline assignment: CDR1 MNHEY and CDR2 SMNVEV (reference sequence). The CDR3 DNA is TGTGCCAGCACCCCACTAGGGACGTTGGGATTCGATGGCTACACCTTC. Its protein is CASTPLGTLGFDGYTF.